Shown below are 3 T cell receptor beta chains from a single sample sequenced in a study of blood T cells in healthy people across ages (dated by TCRdb to the mid-2010s). Library generation was performed with 5' RACE. TCRdb shows the sequencer as Illumina HiSeq 2500. The second PCR ran for about 6 to 12 cycles and used a J-beta primer mix along with a sample-barcoded 5' primer. TCRdb reprocessed the public reads (quality trimming at Q25 with fastp, clone calling with MiXCR) and kept in-frame beta chains. Each entry merges the rows of one CDR3 protein and shows their most common DNA and genes. Here the sample has approximately 900,000 distinct CDR3 sequences; 40% to 60% occur a single time. The ten largest clones represent roughly 13% of the sample. The sample consisted of blood. These receptors all come from a man under 40 in good health.

This clonotype turned up a few times. This chain links TRBV25-1 with TRBJ2-5, with D possibly being TRBD2 (5 bases). The CDR3 is 12 amino acids. Germline V lookup: CDR1 MGHDK, CDR2 SYGVNS. V lost 3 bases to trimming and J lost 4 bases, with 6 bases between them. Written as DNA, the CDR3 is TGTGCCAGCAGTGAGCGGGTAGAGACCCAGTACTTC. It yields the protein CASSERVETQYF.

This sequence joins TRBV20-1 and TRBJ2-6; D ambiguous. Trimming shortened V by 1 base and J by 0 bases, and 10 bases separated the two germline ends. The CDR3 spans 16 residues. CDR1 is DFQATT, CDR2 SNEGSKA, per germline (reference sequence). The CDR3 bases are TGCAGTGCTAGAGTGGGCAGCCACTCTGGGGCCAACGTCCTGACTTTC. Translation: CSARVGSHSGANVLTF.

The V call is TRBV6-2 or TRBV6-3, the J call TRBJ1-5, with D uncertain. CDR1 MNHEY and CDR2 SVGEGT come from the germline V gene. The CDR3 has 12 residues. V lost 5 bases and J lost 7, with 9 bases in between. This CDR3 is CASSERLQPQHF. The CDR3 DNA follows: TGTGCCAGCAGTGAGCGGCTCCAGCCCCAGCATTTT.